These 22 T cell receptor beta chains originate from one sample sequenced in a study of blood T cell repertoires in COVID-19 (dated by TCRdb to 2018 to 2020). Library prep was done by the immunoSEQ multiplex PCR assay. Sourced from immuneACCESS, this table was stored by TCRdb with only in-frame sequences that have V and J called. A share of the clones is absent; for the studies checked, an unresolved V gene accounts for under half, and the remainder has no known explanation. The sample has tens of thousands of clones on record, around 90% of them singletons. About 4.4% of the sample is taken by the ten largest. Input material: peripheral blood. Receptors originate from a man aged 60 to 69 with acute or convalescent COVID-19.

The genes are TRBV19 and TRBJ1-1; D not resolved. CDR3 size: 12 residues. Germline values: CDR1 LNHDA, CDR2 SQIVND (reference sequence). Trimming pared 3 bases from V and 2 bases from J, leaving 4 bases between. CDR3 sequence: CASSIQNTEAFF. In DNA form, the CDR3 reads TGTGCCAGTAGTATTCAAAACACTGAAGCTTTCTTT.

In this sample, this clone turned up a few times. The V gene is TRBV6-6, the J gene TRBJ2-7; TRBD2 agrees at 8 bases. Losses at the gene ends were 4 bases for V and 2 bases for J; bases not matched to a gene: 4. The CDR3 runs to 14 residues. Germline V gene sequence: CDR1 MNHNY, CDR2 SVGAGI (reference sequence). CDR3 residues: CASSSTSVTYEQYF. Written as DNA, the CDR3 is TGTGCCAGCAGTTCGACTAGCGTCACCTACGAGCAGTACTTC.

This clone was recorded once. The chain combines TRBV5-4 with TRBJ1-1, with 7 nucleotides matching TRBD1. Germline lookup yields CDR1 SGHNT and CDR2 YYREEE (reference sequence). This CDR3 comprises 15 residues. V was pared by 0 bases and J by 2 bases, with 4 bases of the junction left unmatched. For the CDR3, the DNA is TGTGCCAGCAGCTTGGGAACAGGGGCCAACACTGAAGCTTTCTTT. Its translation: CASSLGTGANTEAFF.

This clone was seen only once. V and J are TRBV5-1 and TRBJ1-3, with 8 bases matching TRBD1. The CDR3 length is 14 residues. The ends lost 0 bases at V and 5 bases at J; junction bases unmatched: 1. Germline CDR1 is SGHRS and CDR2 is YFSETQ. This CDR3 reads CASSLGTGRNTIYF. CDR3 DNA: TGCGCCAGCAGCTTGGGGACAGGGAGAAACACCATATATTTT.

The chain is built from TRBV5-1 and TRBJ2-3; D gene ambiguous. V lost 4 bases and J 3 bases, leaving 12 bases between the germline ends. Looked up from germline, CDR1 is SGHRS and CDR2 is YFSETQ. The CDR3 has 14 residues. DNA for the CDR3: TGCGCCAGCAGCCCCGATTTGAGGACAGATACGCAGTATTTT. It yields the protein CASSPDLRTDTQYF.

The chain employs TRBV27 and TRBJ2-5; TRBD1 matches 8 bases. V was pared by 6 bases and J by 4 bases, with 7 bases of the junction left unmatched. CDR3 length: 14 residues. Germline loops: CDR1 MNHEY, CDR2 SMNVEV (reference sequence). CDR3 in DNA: TGTGCCAGCAGCGACAGGGGAGGTCGAGAGACCCAGTACTTC. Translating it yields CASSDRGGRETQYF.

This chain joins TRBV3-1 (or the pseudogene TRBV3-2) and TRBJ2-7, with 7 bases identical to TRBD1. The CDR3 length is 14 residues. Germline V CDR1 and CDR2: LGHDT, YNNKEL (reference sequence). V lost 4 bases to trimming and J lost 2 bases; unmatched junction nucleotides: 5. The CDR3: CASSRRQGAYEQYF. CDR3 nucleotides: TGTGCCAGCAGCCGGCGACAGGGCGCCTACGAGCAGTACTTC.

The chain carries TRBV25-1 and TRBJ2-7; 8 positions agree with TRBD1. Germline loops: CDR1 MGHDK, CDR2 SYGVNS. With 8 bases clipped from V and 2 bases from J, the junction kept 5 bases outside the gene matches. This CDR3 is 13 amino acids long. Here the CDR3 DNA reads TGTGCCAGCGCTCCGGGACAGGCCTACGAGCAGTACTTC. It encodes CASAPGQAYEQYF.

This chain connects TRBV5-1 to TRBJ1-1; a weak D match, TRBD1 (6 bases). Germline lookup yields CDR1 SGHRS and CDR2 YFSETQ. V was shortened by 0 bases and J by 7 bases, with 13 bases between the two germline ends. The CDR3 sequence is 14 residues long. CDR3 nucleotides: TGCGCCAGCAGCTTGGAAGGGACAAGTGGTGAAGCTTTCTTT. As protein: CASSLEGTSGEAFF.

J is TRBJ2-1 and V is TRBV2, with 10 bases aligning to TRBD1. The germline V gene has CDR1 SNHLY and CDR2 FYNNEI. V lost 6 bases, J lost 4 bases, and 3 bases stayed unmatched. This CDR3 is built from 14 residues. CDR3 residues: CASRGTGEYNEQFF. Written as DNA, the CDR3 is TGTGCCAGCAGGGGGACAGGGGAATACAATGAGCAGTTCTTC.

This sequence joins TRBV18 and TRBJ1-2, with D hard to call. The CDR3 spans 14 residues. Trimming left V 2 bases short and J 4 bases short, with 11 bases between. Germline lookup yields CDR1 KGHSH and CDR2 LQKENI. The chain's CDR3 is CASSPKREGYGYTF. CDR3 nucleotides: TGTGCCAGCTCACCAAAGAGGGAAGGCTATGGCTACACCTTC.

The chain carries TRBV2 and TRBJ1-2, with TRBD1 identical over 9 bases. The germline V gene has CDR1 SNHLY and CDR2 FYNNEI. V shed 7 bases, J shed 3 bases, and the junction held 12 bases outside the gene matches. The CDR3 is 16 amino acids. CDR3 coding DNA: TGTGCCAGCATCGATGGAACAGGGGGCGCTTACTATGGCTACACCTTC. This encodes CASIDGTGGAYYGYTF.

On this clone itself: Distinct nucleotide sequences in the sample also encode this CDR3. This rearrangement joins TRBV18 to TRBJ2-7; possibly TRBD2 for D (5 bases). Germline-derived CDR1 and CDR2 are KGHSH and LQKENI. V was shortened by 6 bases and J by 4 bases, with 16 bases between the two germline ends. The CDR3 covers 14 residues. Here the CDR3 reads CASSPGLVSYEQYF. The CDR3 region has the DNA TGTGCCAGCTCCCCCGGACTCGTTTCTTACGAGCAGTACTTC.

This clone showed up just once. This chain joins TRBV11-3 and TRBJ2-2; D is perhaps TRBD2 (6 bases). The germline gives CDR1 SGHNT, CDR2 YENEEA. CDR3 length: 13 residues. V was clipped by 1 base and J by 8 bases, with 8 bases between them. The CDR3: CASSLAGGGELFF. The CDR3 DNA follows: TGTGCCAGCAGCTTAGCCGGGGGAGGGGAGCTGTTTTTT.

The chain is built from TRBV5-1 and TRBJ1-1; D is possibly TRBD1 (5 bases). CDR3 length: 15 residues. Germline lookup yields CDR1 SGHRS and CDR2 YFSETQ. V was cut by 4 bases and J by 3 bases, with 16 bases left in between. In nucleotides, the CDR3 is TGCGCCAGCAGCCTGATGGGGCAGGGCTACACTGAAGCTTTCTTT. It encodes CASSLMGQGYTEAFF.

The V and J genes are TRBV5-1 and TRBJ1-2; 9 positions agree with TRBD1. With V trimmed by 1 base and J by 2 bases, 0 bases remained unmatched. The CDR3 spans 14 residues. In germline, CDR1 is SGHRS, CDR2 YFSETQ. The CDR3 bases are TGCGCCAGCAGCTTGACAGGGGGCAACTATGGCTACACCTTC. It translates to CASSLTGGNYGYTF.

DNA of the CDR3: TGTGCCAGCACAAGACAGGGAGTGGACATTCAGTACTTC. This encodes CASTRQGVDIQYF. The chain has TRBV28 and TRBJ2-4; 7 bases align to TRBD1. Germline V lookup: CDR1 MDHEN, CDR2 SYDVKM. This CDR3 is built from 13 residues. J gave up 8 bases and V 7 bases, and 8 bases lay outside the gene matches.

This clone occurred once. DNA of the CDR3: TGTGCCAGCAGTGAGAGGAGGACAGGGTATACCGAGCAGTACTTC. Protein sequence: CASSERRTGYTEQYF. V and J are TRBV2 and TRBJ2-7, with 8 bases identical to TRBD1. In germline, CDR1 is SNHLY, CDR2 FYNNEI. The CDR3 is made up of 15 amino acids. With V trimmed by 3 bases and J by 6 bases, 10 bases remained unmatched.

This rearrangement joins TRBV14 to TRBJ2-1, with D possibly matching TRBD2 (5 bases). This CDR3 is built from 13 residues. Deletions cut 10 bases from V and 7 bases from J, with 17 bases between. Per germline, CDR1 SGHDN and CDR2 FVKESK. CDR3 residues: CATGPSSKNEQFF. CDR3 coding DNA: TGTGCCACCGGGCCCTCTAGCAAAAATGAGCAGTTCTTC.

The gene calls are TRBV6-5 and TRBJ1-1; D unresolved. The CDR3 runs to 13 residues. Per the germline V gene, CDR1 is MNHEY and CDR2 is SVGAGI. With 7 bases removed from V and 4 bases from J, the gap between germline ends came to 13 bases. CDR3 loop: CASTQLGGTEAFF. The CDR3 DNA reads TGTGCCAGCACCCAATTGGGAGGCACTGAAGCTTTCTTT.

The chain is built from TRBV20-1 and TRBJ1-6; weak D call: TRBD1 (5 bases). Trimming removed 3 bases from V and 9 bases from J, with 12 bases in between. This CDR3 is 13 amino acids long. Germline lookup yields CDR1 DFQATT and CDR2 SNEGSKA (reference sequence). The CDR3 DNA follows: TGCAGTGCTAGTGCTGGGGCGGTTTCACCCCTCCACTTT. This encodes CSASAGAVSPLHF.

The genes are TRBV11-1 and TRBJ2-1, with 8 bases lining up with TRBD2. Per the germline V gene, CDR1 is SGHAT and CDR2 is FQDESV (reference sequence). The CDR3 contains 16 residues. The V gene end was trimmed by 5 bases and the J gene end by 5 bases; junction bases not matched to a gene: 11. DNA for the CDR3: TGTGCCAGCAGCCCTCCTCGGCGGGAGGAAAACAATGAGCAGTTCTTC. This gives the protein CASSPPRREENNEQFF.